This TCR beta chain was found in a study of shared clonotypes between healthy human individuals. Trimming took 4 bases from V and 4 from J, leaving 15 bases between them. Germline CDR1 SGHRS, CDR2 YFSETQ. The CDR3 runs to 14 residues. This clone was detected only a few times. Sequencing was performed with immunoSEQ multiplex PCR; in TCRdb, only in-frame clones are kept and a portion is missing. This sample yields some 660,000 clones, of which around three quarters are seen a single time; about 1.8% belongs to the top ten. The sequencing input was memory CD4+ T cells sorted from blood. Subset here: CD45RA-negative fraction. This receptor was obtained from a woman in her 30s in good health. The chain couples TRBV5-1 to TRBJ2-7; D unresolved. The DNA of the CDR3 is TGCGCCAGCAGCACGGAGCCTGCGTCTTACGAGCAGTACTTC. Residues: CASSTEPASYEQYF.